A selection of T cell receptor beta chains follows, all from one sample in a study of blood T cell repertoires in COVID-19. The protocol was immunoSEQ multiplex PCR, while the TCRdb copy is restricted to in-frame clones and leaves out a portion. This table has approximately 340,000 clones, 65% to 85% appearing once. Sequencing was carried out using peripheral blood. All receptors come from a man younger than 45 with active or convalescent COVID-19. Each CDR3 is given with its conserved first and last residue. The D gene is left open where the match is weak. A row's size may be missing; if present it is once, few, many or a size class.

abundance: .
d_gene: .
j_gene: TRBJ2-2
v_gene: TRBV18
CDR3nt: TGTGCCAGCTCACCGGGCGGGATGAACACCGGGGAGCTGTTTTTT
CDR3aa: CASSPGGMNTGELFF

abundance: .
d_gene: .
j_gene: TRBJ2-1
v_gene: TRBV10-3
CDR3nt: TGTGCCATCAGTGATTTAGGACTACAGTTCAATGAGCAGTTCTTC
CDR3aa: CAISDLGLQFNEQFF

abundance: .
d_gene: .
j_gene: TRBJ1-3
v_gene: TRBV4-1
CDR3nt: TGCGCCAGCAGCCTGGGACAACTCTCTGGAAACACCATATATTTT
CDR3aa: CASSLGQLSGNTIYF

abundance: .
d_gene: .
j_gene: TRBJ1-2
v_gene: TRBV7-2
CDR3nt: TGTGCCAGCCCCCCCCAACGGCAGGGTCCCTTGTACTATGGCTACACCTTC
CDR3aa: CASPPQRQGPLYYGYTF

abundance: .
d_gene: .
j_gene: TRBJ1-1
v_gene: TRBV28
CDR3nt: TGTGCCAGCAGTTTGCACAGTTTGAACACTGAAGCTTTCTTT
CDR3aa: CASSLHSLNTEAFF

abundance: .
d_gene: .
j_gene: TRBJ1-6
v_gene: TRBV5-4
CDR3nt: TGTGCCAGCAGCTTGGACAGGTCACCCCTCCACTTT
CDR3aa: CASSLDRSPLHF

abundance: .
d_gene: .
j_gene: TRBJ1-6
v_gene: TRBV18
CDR3nt: TGTGCCAGCTCACCGGGGGCCCCTGGCAATTCACCCCTCCACTTT
CDR3aa: CASSPGAPGNSPLHF

abundance: .
d_gene: TRBD2
j_gene: TRBJ2-7
v_gene: TRBV4-1
CDR3nt: TGCGCCAGCAGCCCCTTCCCACTAGCGGGAGGTACCTACGAGCAGTACTTC
CDR3aa: CASSPFPLAGGTYEQYF

abundance: once
d_gene: TRBD2
j_gene: TRBJ2-5
v_gene: TRBV7-2
CDR3nt: TGTGCCAGCAGCTCCGGGACTAGCGGGAGTCCTAAGACCCAGTACTTC
CDR3aa: CASSSGTSGSPKTQYF

abundance: .
d_gene: .
j_gene: TRBJ1-2
v_gene: TRBV9
CDR3nt: TGTGCCAGCAGCGGAGGGGGGGTGCTAGAAGGCTACACCTTC
CDR3aa: CASSGGGVLEGYTF

abundance: .
d_gene: .
j_gene: TRBJ2-3
v_gene: TRBV6-6
CDR3nt: TGTGCCAGCAGGTATACAGGGACAGATACGCAGTATTTT
CDR3aa: CASRYTGTDTQYF

abundance: once
d_gene: TRBD1
j_gene: TRBJ2-1
v_gene: TRBV4-2
CDR3nt: TGTGCCAGCAGCCAAAACAGGGGGAGTAGGAATGAGCAGTTCTTC
CDR3aa: CASSQNRGSRNEQFF

abundance: .
d_gene: .
j_gene: TRBJ2-7
v_gene: TRBV10-3
CDR3nt: TGTGCCATCAGTGATGGAGGGGGCTTCTACTTC
CDR3aa: CAISDGGGFYF

abundance: .
d_gene: TRBD2
j_gene: TRBJ2-1
v_gene: TRBV24-1
CDR3nt: TGTGCCACCAGTGATCGGGCTAGCGGGAGTAGTGAGCAGTTCTTC
CDR3aa: CATSDRASGSSEQFF

abundance: .
d_gene: TRBD1
j_gene: TRBJ1-1
v_gene: TRBV7-9
CDR3nt: TGTGCCAGCAGCTCGCTCACAGGGGACACTGAAGCTTTCTTT
CDR3aa: CASSSLTGDTEAFF

abundance: .
d_gene: .
j_gene: TRBJ2-5
v_gene: TRBV3-1/TRBV3-2
CDR3nt: TGTGCCAGCAGCCATCCGACTGAGGAGACCCAGTACTTC
CDR3aa: CASSHPTEETQYF

abundance: .
d_gene: TRBD1
j_gene: TRBJ2-7
v_gene: TRBV12-3/TRBV12-4
CDR3nt: TGTGCCAGCAGCACGGGACAGATCTACGAGCAGTACTTC
CDR3aa: CASSTGQIYEQYF

abundance: .
d_gene: .
j_gene: TRBJ2-2
v_gene: TRBV6-5
CDR3nt: TGTGCCAGCAGTTCCCTTGGACATTCCCCCACCGGGGAGCTGTTTTTT
CDR3aa: CASSSLGHSPTGELFF

abundance: .
d_gene: .
j_gene: TRBJ2-3
v_gene: TRBV4-1
CDR3nt: TGCGCCAGCAGCCAAGTTGTAGTTACAGATACGCAGTATTTT
CDR3aa: CASSQVVVTDTQYF

abundance: .
d_gene: .
j_gene: TRBJ1-2
v_gene: TRBV30
CDR3nt: TGTGCCTGGAGTGTACGGGAACAGGGCGGAGGCTACACCTTC
CDR3aa: CAWSVREQGGGYTF

abundance: .
d_gene: .
j_gene: TRBJ1-2
v_gene: TRBV3-1/TRBV3-2
CDR3nt: TGTGCCAGCAGCCAAGGTGGGCTCTATGGCTACACCTTC
CDR3aa: CASSQGGLYGYTF

abundance: once
d_gene: TRBD1
j_gene: TRBJ2-1
v_gene: TRBV7-7
CDR3nt: TGTGCCAGCAGCTTATCGGGACCGGGACAGCAACAGTTCTTC
CDR3aa: CASSLSGPGQQQFF

abundance: few
d_gene: .
j_gene: TRBJ1-4
v_gene: TRBV6-5
CDR3nt: TGTGCCAGCAGCCCACTGATGGATGAAAAACTGTTTTTT
CDR3aa: CASSPLMDEKLFF

abundance: .
d_gene: .
j_gene: TRBJ2-3
v_gene: TRBV9
CDR3nt: TGTGCCAGCAGCGTAGTAGCGAACACAGATACGCAGTATTTT
CDR3aa: CASSVVANTDTQYF

abundance: .
d_gene: TRBD2
j_gene: TRBJ2-5
v_gene: TRBV4-1
CDR3nt: TGCGCCAGCAGCCAAGGGGACTACTCCCGAACTCAAGAGACCCAGTACTTC
CDR3aa: CASSQGDYSRTQETQYF

abundance: .
d_gene: TRBD1
j_gene: TRBJ1-6
v_gene: TRBV6-5
CDR3nt: TGTGCCAGCCGGGGACAGCTAAATTCACCCCTCCACTTT
CDR3aa: CASRGQLNSPLHF

abundance: .
d_gene: .
j_gene: TRBJ1-2
v_gene: TRBV6-5
CDR3nt: TGTGCCAGCAGTCTCGAGACTCATCGGGGCTACACCTTC
CDR3aa: CASSLETHRGYTF

abundance: .
d_gene: .
j_gene: TRBJ2-2
v_gene: TRBV4-3
CDR3nt: TGCGCCAGCAGCCAAGAGACTATGGGCACCGGGGAGCTGTTTTTT
CDR3aa: CASSQETMGTGELFF

abundance: .
d_gene: .
j_gene: TRBJ2-3
v_gene: TRBV10-3
CDR3nt: TGTGCCATCAGTGTTCAGTCTAGCACAGATACGCAGTATTTT
CDR3aa: CAISVQSSTDTQYF

abundance: .
d_gene: .
j_gene: TRBJ1-3
v_gene: TRBV11-3
CDR3nt: TGTGCCAGCAGCTTAGGAGCGATTGCGGGAAACACCATATATTTT
CDR3aa: CASSLGAIAGNTIYF

abundance: .
d_gene: TRBD2
j_gene: TRBJ2-1
v_gene: TRBV12-3/TRBV12-4
CDR3nt: TGTGCCAGCAGTTTAGTGAGGGAGGGTGAGCAGTTCTTC
CDR3aa: CASSLVREGEQFF

abundance: few
d_gene: .
j_gene: TRBJ1-6
v_gene: TRBV9
CDR3nt: TGTGCCAGCAGCGTAGGTTCTAATCGGAATTCACCCCTCCACTTT
CDR3aa: CASSVGSNRNSPLHF

abundance: .
d_gene: .
j_gene: TRBJ2-7
v_gene: TRBV15
CDR3nt: TGTGCCACCAGCAGAGATGGGCACGAGCAGTACTTC
CDR3aa: CATSRDGHEQYF